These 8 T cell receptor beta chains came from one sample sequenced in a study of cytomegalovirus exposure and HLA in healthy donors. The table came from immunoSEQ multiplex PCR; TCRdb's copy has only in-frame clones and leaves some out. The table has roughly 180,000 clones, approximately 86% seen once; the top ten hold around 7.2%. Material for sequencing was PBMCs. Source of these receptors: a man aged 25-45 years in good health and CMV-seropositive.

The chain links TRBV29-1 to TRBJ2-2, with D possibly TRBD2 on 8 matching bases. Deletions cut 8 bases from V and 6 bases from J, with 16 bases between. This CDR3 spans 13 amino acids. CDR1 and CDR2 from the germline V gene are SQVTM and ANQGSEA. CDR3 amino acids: CSSREGAAGELFF. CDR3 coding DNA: TGCAGCTCCCGGGAGGGGGCGGCCGGGGAGCTGTTTTTT.

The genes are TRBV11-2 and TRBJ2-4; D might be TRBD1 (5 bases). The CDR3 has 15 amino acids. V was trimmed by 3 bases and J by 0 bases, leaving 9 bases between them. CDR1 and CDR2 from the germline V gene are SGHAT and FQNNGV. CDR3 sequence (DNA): TGTGCCAGCAGCTTTAGGGGTTTAGCCAAAAACATTCAGTACTTC. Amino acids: CASSFRGLAKNIQYF. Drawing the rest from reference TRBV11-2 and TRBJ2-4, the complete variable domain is EAGVAQSPRYKIIEKRQSVAFWCNPISGHATLYWYQQILGQGPKLLIQFQNNGVVDDSQLPKDRFSAERLKGVDSTLKIQPAKLEDSAVYLCASSFRGLAKNIQYFGAGTRLSVL.

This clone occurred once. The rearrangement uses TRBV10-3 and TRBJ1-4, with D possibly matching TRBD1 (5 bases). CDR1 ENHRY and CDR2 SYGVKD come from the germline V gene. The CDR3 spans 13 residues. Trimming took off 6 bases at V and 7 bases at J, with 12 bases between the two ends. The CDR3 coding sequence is TGTGCCATCAGCGACAGCGCAACTGAAAAACTGTTTTTT. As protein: CAISDSATEKLFF.

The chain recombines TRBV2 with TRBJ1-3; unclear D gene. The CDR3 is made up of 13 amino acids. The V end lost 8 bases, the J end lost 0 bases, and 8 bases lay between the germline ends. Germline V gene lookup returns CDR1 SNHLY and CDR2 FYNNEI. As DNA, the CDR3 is TGTGCCAGCCGCACCTACTCTGGAAACACCATATATTTT. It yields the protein CASRTYSGNTIYF.

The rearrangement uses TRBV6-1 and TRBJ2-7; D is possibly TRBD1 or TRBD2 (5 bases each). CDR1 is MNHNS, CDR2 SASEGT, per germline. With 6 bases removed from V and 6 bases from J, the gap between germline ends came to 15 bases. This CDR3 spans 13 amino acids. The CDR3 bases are TGTGCCAGCAGCAGGGTAATTGAGGGCGAGCAGTACTTC. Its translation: CASSRVIEGEQYF.

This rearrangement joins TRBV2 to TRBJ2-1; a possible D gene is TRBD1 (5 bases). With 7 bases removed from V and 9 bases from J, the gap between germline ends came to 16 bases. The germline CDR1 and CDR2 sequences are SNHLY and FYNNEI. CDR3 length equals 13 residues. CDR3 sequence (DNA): TGTGCCAGCATCCAACAGGTCACCGCTGAGCAGTTCTTC. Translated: CASIQQVTAEQFF.

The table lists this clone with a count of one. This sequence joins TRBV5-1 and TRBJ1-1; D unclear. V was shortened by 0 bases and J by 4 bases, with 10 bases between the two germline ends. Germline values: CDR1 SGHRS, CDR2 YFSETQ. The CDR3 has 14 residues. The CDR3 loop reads CASSLERGGTEAFF. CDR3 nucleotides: TGCGCCAGCAGCTTGGAACGGGGAGGCACTGAAGCTTTCTTT. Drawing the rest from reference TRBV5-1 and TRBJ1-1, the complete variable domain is KAGVTQTPRYLIKTRGQQVTLSCSPISGHRSVSWYQQTPGQGLQFLFEYFSETQRNKGNFPGRFSGRQFSNSRSEMNVSTLELGDSALYLCASSLERGGTEAFFGQGTRLTVV.

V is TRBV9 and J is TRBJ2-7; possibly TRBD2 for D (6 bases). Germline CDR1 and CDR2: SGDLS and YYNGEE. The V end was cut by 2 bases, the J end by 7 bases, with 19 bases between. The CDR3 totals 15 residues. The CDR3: CASSVSAGPYMEQYF. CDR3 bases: TGTGCCAGCAGCGTTTCGGCGGGGCCGTATATGGAGCAGTACTTC.